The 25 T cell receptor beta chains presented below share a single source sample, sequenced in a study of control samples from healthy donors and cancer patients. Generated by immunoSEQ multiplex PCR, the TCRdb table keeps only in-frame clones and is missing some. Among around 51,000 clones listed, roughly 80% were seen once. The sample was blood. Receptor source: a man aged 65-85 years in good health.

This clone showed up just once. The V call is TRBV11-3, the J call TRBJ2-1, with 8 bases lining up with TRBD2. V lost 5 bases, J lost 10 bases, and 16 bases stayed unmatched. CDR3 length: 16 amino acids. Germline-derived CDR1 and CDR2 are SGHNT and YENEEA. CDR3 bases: TGTGCCAGCAGCCGACCCCTTGGCGGGAGGAGGCGCGAGCAGTTCTTC. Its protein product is CASSRPLGGRRREQFF.

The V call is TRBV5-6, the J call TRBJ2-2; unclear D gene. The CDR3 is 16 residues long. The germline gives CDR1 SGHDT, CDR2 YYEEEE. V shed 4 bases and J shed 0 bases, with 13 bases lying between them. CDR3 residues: CASSRLVTSNTGELFF. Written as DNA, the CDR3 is TGTGCCAGCAGCCGATTGGTAACCTCGAACACCGGGGAGCTGTTTTTT.

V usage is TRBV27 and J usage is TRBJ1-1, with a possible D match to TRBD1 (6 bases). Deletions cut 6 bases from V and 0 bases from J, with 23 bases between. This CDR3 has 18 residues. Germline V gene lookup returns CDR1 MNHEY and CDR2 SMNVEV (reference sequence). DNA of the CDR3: TGTGCCAGCAGCCAACGCCCAACAGGGTTAGCGGTGAACACTGAAGCTTTCTTT. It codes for CASSQRPTGLAVNTEAFF.

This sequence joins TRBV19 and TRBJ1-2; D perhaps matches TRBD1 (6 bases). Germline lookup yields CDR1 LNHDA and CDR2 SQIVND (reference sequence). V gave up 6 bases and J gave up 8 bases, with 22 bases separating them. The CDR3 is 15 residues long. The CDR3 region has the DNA TGTGCCAGTAGAGTCCGGGACACGGAGGCGTACGGCTACACCTTC. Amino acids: CASRVRDTEAYGYTF.

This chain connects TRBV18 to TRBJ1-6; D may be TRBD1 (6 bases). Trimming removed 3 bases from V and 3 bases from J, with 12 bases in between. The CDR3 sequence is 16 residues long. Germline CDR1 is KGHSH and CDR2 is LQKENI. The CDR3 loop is CASSPNRQDYNSPLHF. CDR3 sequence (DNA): TGTGCCAGCTCACCCAATCGACAGGACTATAATTCACCCCTCCACTTT.

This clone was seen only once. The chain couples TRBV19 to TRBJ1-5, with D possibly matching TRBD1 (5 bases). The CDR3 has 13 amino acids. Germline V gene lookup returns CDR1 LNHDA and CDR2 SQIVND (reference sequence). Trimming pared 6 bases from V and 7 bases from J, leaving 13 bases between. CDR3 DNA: TGTGCCAGTAGCCCGGGACCTAGCCAGCCCCAGCATTTT. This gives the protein CASSPGPSQPQHF.

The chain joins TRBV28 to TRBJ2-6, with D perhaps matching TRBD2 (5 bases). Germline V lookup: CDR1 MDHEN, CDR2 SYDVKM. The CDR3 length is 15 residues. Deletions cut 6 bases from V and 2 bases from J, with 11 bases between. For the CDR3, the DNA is TGTGCCAGCAGCCCTGGAGGCGCTGGGGCCAACGTCCTGACTTTC. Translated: CASSPGGAGANVLTF.

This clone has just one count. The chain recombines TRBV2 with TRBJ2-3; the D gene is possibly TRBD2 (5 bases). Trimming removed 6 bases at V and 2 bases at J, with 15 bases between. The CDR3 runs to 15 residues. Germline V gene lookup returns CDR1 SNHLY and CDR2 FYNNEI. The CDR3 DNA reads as TGTGCCAGCAGACTAGGAAGTTTTAACACAGATACGCAGTATTTT. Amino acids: CASRLGSFNTDTQYF.

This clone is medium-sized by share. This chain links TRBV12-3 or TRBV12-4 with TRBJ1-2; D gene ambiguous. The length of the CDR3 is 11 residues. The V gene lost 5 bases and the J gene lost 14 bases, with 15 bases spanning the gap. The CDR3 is CASSSGPVWTF. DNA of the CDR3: TGTGCCAGCAGTAGCGGGCCCGTATGGACCTTC.

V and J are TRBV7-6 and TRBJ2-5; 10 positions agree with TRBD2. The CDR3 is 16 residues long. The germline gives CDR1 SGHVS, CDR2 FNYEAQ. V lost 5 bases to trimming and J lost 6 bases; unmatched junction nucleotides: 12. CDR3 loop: CASSLQRGGRGKTQYF. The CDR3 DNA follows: TGTGCCAGCAGCCTGCAGCGGGGGGGCCGTGGAAAGACCCAGTACTTC.

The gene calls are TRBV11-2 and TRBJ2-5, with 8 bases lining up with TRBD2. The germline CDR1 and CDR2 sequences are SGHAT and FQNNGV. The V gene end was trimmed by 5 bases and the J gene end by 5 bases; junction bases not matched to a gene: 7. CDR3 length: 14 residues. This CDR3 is CASSDSGIGETQYF. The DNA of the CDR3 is TGTGCCAGCAGCGATAGCGGGATTGGGGAGACCCAGTACTTC.

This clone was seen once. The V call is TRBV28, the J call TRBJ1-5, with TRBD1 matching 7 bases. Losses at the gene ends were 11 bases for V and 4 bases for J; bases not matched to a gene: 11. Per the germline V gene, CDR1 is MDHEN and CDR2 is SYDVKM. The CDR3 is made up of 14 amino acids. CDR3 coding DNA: TGTGCCGCAGGGGGGGAGGGGAGGAATCAGCCCCAGCATTTT. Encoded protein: CAAGGEGRNQPQHF.

Written as DNA, the CDR3 is TGCGCCAGCAGCTTGGTGTTCGAGGACGAGCAGTACTTC. Translating gives CASSLVFEDEQYF. The J gene is TRBJ2-7, the V gene TRBV5-1, with D unclear. Germline values: CDR1 SGHRS, CDR2 YFSETQ. The CDR3 runs to 13 residues. The V end was cut by 0 bases, the J end by 5 bases, with 9 bases between.

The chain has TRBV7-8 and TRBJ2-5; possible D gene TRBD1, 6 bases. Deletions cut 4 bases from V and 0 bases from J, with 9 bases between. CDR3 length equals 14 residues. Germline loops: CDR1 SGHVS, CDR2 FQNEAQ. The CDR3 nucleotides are TGTGCCAGCAGCTCGACAGGATACCAAGAGACCCAGTACTTC. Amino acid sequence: CASSSTGYQETQYF.

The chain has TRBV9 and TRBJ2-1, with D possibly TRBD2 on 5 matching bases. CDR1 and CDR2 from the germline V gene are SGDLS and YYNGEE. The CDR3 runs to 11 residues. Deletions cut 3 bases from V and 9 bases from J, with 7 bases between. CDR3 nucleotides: TGTGCCAGCAGCGCCCGGGGTGAGCAGTTCTTC. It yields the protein CASSARGEQFF.

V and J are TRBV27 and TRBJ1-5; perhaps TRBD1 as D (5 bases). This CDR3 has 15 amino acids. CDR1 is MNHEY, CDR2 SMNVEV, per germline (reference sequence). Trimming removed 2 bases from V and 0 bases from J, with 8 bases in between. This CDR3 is CASSLTGPSNQPQHF. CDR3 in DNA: TGTGCCAGCAGTTTAACAGGTCCTAGCAATCAGCCCCAGCATTTT.

CDR3 sequence: CASSLLAGIGEQFF. In DNA, the CDR3 is TGCGCCAGCAGCTTGTTGGCAGGGATCGGCGAGCAGTTCTTC. The chain employs TRBV5-1 and TRBJ2-1, with D possibly matching TRBD1 (5 bases). Germline values: CDR1 SGHRS, CDR2 YFSETQ. The CDR3 sequence is 14 residues long. V gave up 1 base and J gave up 10 bases, with 15 bases separating them.

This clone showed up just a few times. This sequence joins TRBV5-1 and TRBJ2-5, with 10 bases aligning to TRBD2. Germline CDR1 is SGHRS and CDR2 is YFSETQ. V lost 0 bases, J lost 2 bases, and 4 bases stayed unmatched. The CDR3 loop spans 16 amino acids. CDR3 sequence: CASSLDGSGRQETQYF. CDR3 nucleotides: TGCGCCAGCAGCTTGGATGGTAGCGGGAGGCAAGAGACCCAGTACTTC.

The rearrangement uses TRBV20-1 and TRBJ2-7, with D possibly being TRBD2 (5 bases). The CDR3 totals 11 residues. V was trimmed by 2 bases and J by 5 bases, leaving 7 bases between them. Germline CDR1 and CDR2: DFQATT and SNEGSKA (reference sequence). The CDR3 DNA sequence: TGCAGTGCTAGACTAGCACACGAGCAGTACTTC. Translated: CSARLAHEQYF.

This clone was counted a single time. The CDR3 sequence is CASSYSVDTEAFF. The CDR3 region has the DNA TGTGCCAGCAGTTACTCGGTGGACACTGAAGCTTTCTTT. V gene TRBV6-5 combines with J gene TRBJ1-1; no reliable D call. V lost 0 bases and J lost 3, with 5 bases in between. The CDR3 loop spans 13 amino acids. Germline V gene sequence: CDR1 MNHEY, CDR2 SVGAGI.

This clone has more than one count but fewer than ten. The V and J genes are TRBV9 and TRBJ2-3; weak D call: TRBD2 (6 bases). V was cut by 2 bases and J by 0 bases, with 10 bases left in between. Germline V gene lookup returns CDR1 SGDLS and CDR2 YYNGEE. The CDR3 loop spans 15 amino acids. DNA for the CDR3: TGTGCCAGCAGCGTCGGCGGGATTAGCACAGATACGCAGTATTTT. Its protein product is CASSVGGISTDTQYF.

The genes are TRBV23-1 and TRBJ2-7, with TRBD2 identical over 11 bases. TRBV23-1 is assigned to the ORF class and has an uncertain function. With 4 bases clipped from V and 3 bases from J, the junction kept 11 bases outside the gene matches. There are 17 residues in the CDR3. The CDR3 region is CASSRASGRPDVYEQYF. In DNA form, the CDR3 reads TGCGCCAGCAGTCGGGCTAGCGGGAGGCCGGACGTCTACGAGCAGTACTTC.

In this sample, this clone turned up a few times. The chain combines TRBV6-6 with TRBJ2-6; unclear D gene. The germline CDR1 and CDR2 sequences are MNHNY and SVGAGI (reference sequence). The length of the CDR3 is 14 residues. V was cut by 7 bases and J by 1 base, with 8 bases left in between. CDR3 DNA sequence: TGTGCCAGCACCCCGACTTCTGGGGCCAACGTCCTGACTTTC. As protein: CASTPTSGANVLTF.

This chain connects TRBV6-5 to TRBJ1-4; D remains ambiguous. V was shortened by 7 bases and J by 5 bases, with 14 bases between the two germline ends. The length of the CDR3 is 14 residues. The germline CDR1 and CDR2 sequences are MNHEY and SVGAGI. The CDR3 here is CASMKVGLNEKLFF. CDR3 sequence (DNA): TGTGCCAGCATGAAAGTGGGGTTGAATGAAAAACTGTTTTTT.

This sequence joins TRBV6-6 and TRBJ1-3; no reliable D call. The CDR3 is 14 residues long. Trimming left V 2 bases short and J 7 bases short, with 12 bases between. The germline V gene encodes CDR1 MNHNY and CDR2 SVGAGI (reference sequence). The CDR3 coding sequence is TGTGCCAGCAGTTACGCGGTTGGAGGGAACACCATATATTTT. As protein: CASSYAVGGNTIYF.